What follows are 30 T cell receptor beta chains derived from one specimen sequenced in a study of T cell repertoires and leukemia-associated antigens. TCRdb passed the 5' RACE reads through MiXCR, listing each CDR3 protein once. The table has 11,000 to 15,000 distinct CDR3 sequences, approximately 39% seen once; the top ten hold 7.5% to 10%. These TCRs are of unknown antigen specificity. The sequencing input was CD3+ T cells sorted from blood and cultured. These receptors were obtained from a female donor in good health.

This clonotype is labeled medium-sized (0.01 to 0.1%). The chain employs TRBV10-3 and TRBJ1-1, with D perhaps matching TRBD1 (5 bases). V lost 3 bases and J lost 4, with 15 bases in between. The CDR3 sequence is 15 residues long. Germline-derived CDR1 and CDR2 are ENHRY and SYGVKD. CDR3 in amino acids: CAISDPRVIGTEAFF. Here the CDR3 DNA reads TGTGCCATCAGTGATCCCAGGGTAATAGGCACTGAAGCTTTCTTT.

The chain couples TRBV5-1 to TRBJ1-1, with a tentative D call TRBD1 (6 bases). The ends were cut back, 4 bases at V and 0 bases at J, with 16 bases in the middle. The length of the CDR3 is 16 residues. CDR1 is SGHRS and CDR2 is YFSETQ in the germline V gene. DNA for the CDR3: TGCGCCAGCAGCCCCCAGCCGGGACAAATGAACACTGAAGCTTTCTTT. As protein: CASSPQPGQMNTEAFF.

This clonotype was picked up many times. V and J are TRBV7-2 and TRBJ2-2; D is unclear. The CDR3 has 14 amino acids. Trimming left V 5 bases short and J 6 bases short, with 13 bases between. Germline V gene sequence: CDR1 SGHTA, CDR2 FQGNSA. For the CDR3, the DNA is TGTGCCAGCAGCCCAAATTTCTGGGCCGGGGAGCTGTTTTTT. Protein: CASSPNFWAGELFF.

This clonotype has a count of ten or more. Possible read error: a much larger clone is one base away. This rearrangement joins TRBV18 to TRBJ2-3; D is possibly TRBD1 or TRBD2 (5 bases each). There are 15 residues in the CDR3. CDR1 and CDR2 (germline): KGHSH, LQKENI. CDR3: CAGSPTRGRTDTQYF. In nucleotides, the CDR3 is TGTGCCGGCTCACCAACTCGGGGACGCACAGATACGCAGTATTTT. The variable domain in full, completed from reference TRBV18 and TRBJ2-3, reads NAGVMQNPRHLVRRRGQEARLRCSPMKGHSHVYWYRQLPEEGLKFMVYLQKENIIDESGMPKERFSAEFPKEGPSILRIQQVVRGDSAAYFCAGSPTRGRTDTQYFGPGTRLTVL.

This clonotype was detected many times. V usage is TRBV5-4 and J usage is TRBJ2-2, with D perhaps TRBD2 (6 bases). Germline lookup yields CDR1 SGHNT and CDR2 YYREEE (reference sequence). This CDR3 has 16 amino acids. With 1 base removed from V and 0 bases from J, the gap between germline ends came to 10 bases. CDR3: CASSLRREANTGELFF. In nucleotides, the CDR3 is TGTGCCAGCAGCTTGCGGAGGGAAGCGAACACCGGGGAGCTGTTTTTT.

As concerns this clonotype: This CDR3 fails to terminate in the conserved phenylalanine or tryptophan, so it likely reflects a read error. The chain combines TRBV12-3 or TRBV12-4 with TRBJ2-1; 10 bases are shared with TRBD2. Trimming cost V 5 bases and J 7 bases; bases outside gene matches: 8. CDR3 length equals 15 residues. CDR3 protein: CASSIQREGYNEQFV. The CDR3 nucleotides are TGTGCCAGCAGTATACAGCGGGAGGGATATAATGAGCAGTTCGTC.

This clonotype is medium-sized (0.01 to 0.1%) within its sample. This rearrangement joins TRBV5-1 to TRBJ2-1; 8 nucleotides line up with TRBD1. With V trimmed by 3 bases and J by 6 bases, 2 bases remained unmatched. CDR1 and CDR2 (germline): SGHRS, YFSETQ. There are 13 residues in the CDR3. The CDR3: CASSYGQGNEQFF. The CDR3 nucleotides are TGCGCCAGCAGCTACGGACAGGGCAATGAGCAGTTCTTC.

In its sample, this clonotype was seen many times. The V gene is TRBV29-1, the J gene TRBJ2-2, with 9 nucleotides matching TRBD2. The germline CDR1 and CDR2 sequences are SQVTM and ANQGSEA. Germline trimming cut 1 base from V and 8 bases from J; bases unmatched to any gene: 8. The CDR3 is 15 residues long. CDR3 bases: TGCAGCGTTGAAGTTCGCGGGAGGGCTAGGGGGGAGCTGTTTTTT. The encoded protein is CSVEVRGRARGELFF.

This clonotype was detected once. The chain recombines TRBV11-2 with TRBJ2-7; D uncertain. The CDR3 covers 13 residues. V dropped 3 bases and J dropped 3 bases, with 9 bases sitting between them. Germline V gene sequence: CDR1 SGHAT, CDR2 FQNNGV. CDR3 protein: CASSLAYHYEQYF. CDR3 sequence (DNA): TGTGCCAGCAGCTTGGCCTACCACTACGAGCAGTACTTC.

The chain recombines TRBV27 with TRBJ2-1, with TRBD1 matching 8 bases. CDR1 is MNHEY, CDR2 SMNVEV, per germline (reference sequence). V dropped 4 bases and J dropped 0; count of bases not matched to a gene: 8. CDR3 length: 17 residues. The CDR3 bases are TGTGCCAGCAGTTCCCCGGGACAGGCCGACTCCTACAATGAGCAGTTCTTC. Amino acid sequence: CASSSPGQADSYNEQFF.

In this sample, this clonotype turned up many times. Being one base from a much bigger clone, this may be a read error. The V call is TRBV10-3, the J call TRBJ2-7, with D possibly being TRBD1 (6 bases). The CDR3 runs to 13 residues. CDR1 and CDR2 from the germline V gene are ENHRY and SYGVKD. DNA for the CDR3: TGTGCCATTGCCACAGGGATCACCTACGGGCAGTACTTC. It translates to CAIATGITYGQYF.

To note about this clonotype: An end of the junction differs from the germline gene, which may be a read error. The V gene is TRBV7-3, the J gene TRBJ2-7; the match to TRBD1 covers 12 bases. CDR1 is SGHTA and CDR2 is FQGTGA in the germline V gene. CDR3 length: 15 residues. This chain's CDR3 is CASSLSGTGGYELYF. The CDR3 nucleotides are TGTGCTAGCAGCTTAAGTGGGACAGGGGGCTACGAGCTGTACTTC.

This clonotype was recorded at least ten times. This may come from a read error, since a much larger clone is one base off. This rearrangement joins TRBV20-1 to TRBJ1-6; TRBD1 agrees at 10 bases. The CDR3 spans 14 residues. V lost 6 bases, J lost 11 bases, and 10 bases stayed unmatched. CDR1 is DFQATT and CDR2 is SNEGSKA in the germline V gene (reference sequence). The CDR3: CSATGTGVGPPLHF. The CDR3 DNA reads as TGCAGTGCAACCGGGACAGGGGTCGGACCACCCCTCCACTTT.

The chain links TRBV5-1 to TRBJ2-7; 9 nucleotides match TRBD1. This CDR3 has 14 residues. J was trimmed by 2 bases and V by 4 bases; bases with no gene match: 4. Germline V gene data show CDR1 as SGHRS and CDR2 as YFSETQ. CDR3 coding DNA: TGCGCCAGCAGCGGGGGACAGGGCACCTACGAGCAGTACTTC. It encodes CASSGGQGTYEQYF.

This clonotype is medium-sized in the sample. J is TRBJ2-7 and V is TRBV7-2; TRBD2 matches at 7 bases. Germline values: CDR1 SGHTA, CDR2 FQGNSA. The CDR3 has 14 residues. V was clipped by 5 bases and J by 2 bases; unmatched bases: 6. The DNA for the CDR3 is TGTGCCAGCAGCCCCAGCGGACTAGCCTACGAGCAGTACTTC. Translation gives CASSPSGLAYEQYF.

The chain links TRBV6-4 to TRBJ2-7; 9 positions agree with TRBD2. V lost 6 bases and J lost 3; bases outside the gene matches: 6. Germline assignment: CDR1 MRHNA and CDR2 SNTAGT. There are 14 residues in the CDR3. CDR3 DNA sequence: TGTGCCAGCAGCAAAACTAGCGGGTACTACGAGCAGTACTTC. Its translation is CASSKTSGYYEQYF.

This clonotype is labeled as medium-sized. J is TRBJ1-2 and V is TRBV6-2 or TRBV6-3; TRBD1 matches 8 bases. V trimming: 6 bases; J trimming: 4 bases; junction bases outside the gene matches: 7. The CDR3 spans 14 residues. Germline V CDR1 and CDR2: MNHEY, SVGEGT. The CDR3 region has the DNA TGTGCCAGCAGAAAAGGACAGGGCGTCTATGGCTACACCTTC. Encoded protein: CASRKGQGVYGYTF.

The J gene is TRBJ2-1, the V gene TRBV12-5; a possible D gene is TRBD2 (5 bases). CDR1 LGHNT and CDR2 FRNRAP come from the germline V gene. CDR3 length: 18 amino acids. The V end lost 7 bases, the J end lost 4 bases, and 26 bases lay between the germline ends. In DNA, the CDR3 is TGTGCTAGTGCCCTTAGACTACCACCGACGACTACGTACAATGAGCAGTTCTTC. It translates to CASALRLPPTTTYNEQFF.

At least ten counts were recorded for this clonotype. The chain carries TRBV28 and TRBJ2-2; 9 bases agree with TRBD1. In germline, CDR1 is MDHEN, CDR2 SYDVKM. The CDR3 totals 15 residues. The V and J ends lost 6 bases and 2 bases, in that order; junction bases with no gene match: 4. The CDR3 nucleotides read TGTGCCAGCAGATTACAGGGGGCTAACACCGGGGAGCTGTTTTTT. It specifies CASRLQGANTGELFF. Complete variable domain (other parts from reference TRBV28 and TRBJ2-2): DVKVTQSSRYLVKRTGEKVFLECVQDMDHENMFWYRQDPGLGLRLIYFSYDVKMKEKGDIPEGYSVSREKKERFSLILESASTNQTSMYLCASRLQGANTGELFFGEGSRLTVL.

This chain uses TRBV19 with TRBJ2-1; D remains ambiguous. Deletions cut 5 bases from V and 3 bases from J, with 14 bases between. This CDR3 has 15 residues. Per germline, CDR1 LNHDA and CDR2 SQIVND (reference sequence). The CDR3 nucleotides are TGTGCCAGTAGTCCATCGATAGTAGGCTACAATGAGCAGTTCTTC. The encoded protein is CASSPSIVGYNEQFF. Variable domain in full (rest from reference TRBV19 and TRBJ2-1): DGGITQSPKYLFRKEGQNVTLSCEQNLNHDAMYWYRQDPGQGLRLIYYSQIVNDFQKGDIAEGYSVSREKKESFPLTVTSAQKNPTAFYLCASSPSIVGYNEQFFGPGTRLTVL.

In its sample, this clonotype is medium-sized. V is TRBV20-1 and J is TRBJ1-3; the D gene is possibly TRBD1 (5 bases). CDR1 and CDR2 from the germline V gene are DFQATT and SNEGSKA (reference sequence). The V end lost 1 base, the J end lost 1 base, and 5 bases lay between the germline ends. This CDR3 has 13 amino acids. This CDR3 is CSARGTSGNTIYF. CDR3 DNA sequence: TGCAGTGCTAGAGGGACATCTGGAAACACCATATATTTT.

This clonotype was observed at least ten times. The gene calls are TRBV18 and TRBJ2-3; 10 bases are a match to TRBD2. With 3 bases clipped from V and 1 base from J, the junction kept 7 bases outside the gene matches. The CDR3 spans 17 residues. Germline V gene lookup returns CDR1 KGHSH and CDR2 LQKENI. The chain's CDR3 is CASSPSSSGRGTDTQYF. DNA of the CDR3: TGTGCCAGCTCACCGTCTTCTAGCGGGAGAGGCACAGATACGCAGTATTTT.

The table lists this clonotype with a few counts. The V call is TRBV28, the J call TRBJ1-1, with D hard to call. The CDR3 contains 13 residues. V shed 10 bases and J shed 5 bases, with 17 bases lying between them. CDR1 is MDHEN, CDR2 SYDVKM, per germline. The CDR3 region is CATNVNQRTEAFF. DNA for the CDR3: TGTGCCACCAATGTAAACCAGAGAACTGAAGCTTTCTTT. Full variable domain (missing parts from reference TRBV28 and TRBJ1-1): DVKVTQSSRYLVKRTGEKVFLECVQDMDHENMFWYRQDPGLGLRLIYFSYDVKMKEKGDIPEGYSVSREKKERFSLILESASTNQTSMYLCATNVNQRTEAFFGQGTRLTVV.

The gene calls are TRBV4-2 and TRBJ2-1; possible D gene TRBD1, 6 bases. CDR1 and CDR2 from the germline V gene are LGHNA and YNFKEQ. The V end was cut by 1 base, the J end by 12 bases, with 22 bases between. The CDR3 consists of 16 residues. CDR3 sequence: CASSQAGDRLAQGQFF. The CDR3 coding sequence is TGTGCCAGCAGCCAAGCAGGGGATAGGTTGGCACAGGGGCAGTTCTTC.

The chain couples TRBV10-3 to TRBJ2-2, with 11 positions matching TRBD2. The germline CDR1 and CDR2 sequences are ENHRY and SYGVKD. The CDR3 extends over 17 amino acids. V dropped 3 bases and J dropped 6; count of bases not matched to a gene: 9. CDR3 sequence reads: CAISDLKLAGVAGELFF. The DNA for the CDR3 is TGTGCCATCAGTGACCTCAAACTAGCGGGAGTCGCCGGGGAGCTGTTTTTT.

The chain recombines TRBV21-1 with TRBJ2-6; TRBD1 is taken as the D call from the table, unchecked against the DNA. TRBV21-1 is a pseudogene segment. The CDR3 is made up of 17 amino acids. The CDR3 loop is CACSKGGRISVANVLTF. The CDR3 DNA is TGTGCCTGCAGCAAAGGGGGACGGATTTCTGTGGCCAACGTCCTGACTTTC.

This clonotype was found a few times. The CDR3 DNA sequence: TGCAGCGTTGAACCTACTAGCGGGAGAGGGGGGGAGACCCAGTACTTC. Protein: CSVEPTSGRGGETQYF. V usage is TRBV29-1 and J usage is TRBJ2-5, with 11 bases matching TRBD2. CDR3 size: 16 residues. V was pared by 2 bases and J by 5 bases, with 10 bases of the junction left unmatched. CDR1 is SQVTM, CDR2 ANQGSEA, per germline.

This clonotype was counted at least ten times. A much larger clone differs from this one at a single base, so this may be a read error. The rearrangement links TRBV20-1 to TRBJ2-5; 9 nucleotides line up with TRBD1. V lost 0 bases to trimming and J lost 9 bases; unmatched junction nucleotides: 11. Germline values: CDR1 DFQATT, CDR2 SNEGSKA (reference sequence). This CDR3 region has 15 residues. The DNA of the CDR3 is TGCAGTGCTAGAGACGGACAGGGGAGGATGGAGGCCCAGTACTTC. Translation gives CSARDGQGRMEAQYF.

Details on this clonotype: It may be a read error: a sequence one base away is much more abundant. J is TRBJ2-1 and V is TRBV12-3 or TRBV12-4; 7 bases are a match to TRBD2. The CDR3 runs to 16 residues. The DNA of the CDR3 is TGTGCCAGCAGCCCCTTTCTAGCGGCCAAACCCTCTGAGCGGTTCTTC. Residues: CASSPFLAAKPSERFF.

With regard to this clonotype: A much larger clone differs by one base, so this may be a read error. V and J are TRBV5-6 and TRBJ2-5; 8 nucleotides line up with TRBD1. Germline assignment: CDR1 SGHDT and CDR2 YYEEEE. The CDR3 length is 12 residues. The chain's CDR3 is CASRHRGETRYF. DNA of the CDR3: TGTGCCAGCAGGCACAGGGGGGAGACCCGGTACTTC.